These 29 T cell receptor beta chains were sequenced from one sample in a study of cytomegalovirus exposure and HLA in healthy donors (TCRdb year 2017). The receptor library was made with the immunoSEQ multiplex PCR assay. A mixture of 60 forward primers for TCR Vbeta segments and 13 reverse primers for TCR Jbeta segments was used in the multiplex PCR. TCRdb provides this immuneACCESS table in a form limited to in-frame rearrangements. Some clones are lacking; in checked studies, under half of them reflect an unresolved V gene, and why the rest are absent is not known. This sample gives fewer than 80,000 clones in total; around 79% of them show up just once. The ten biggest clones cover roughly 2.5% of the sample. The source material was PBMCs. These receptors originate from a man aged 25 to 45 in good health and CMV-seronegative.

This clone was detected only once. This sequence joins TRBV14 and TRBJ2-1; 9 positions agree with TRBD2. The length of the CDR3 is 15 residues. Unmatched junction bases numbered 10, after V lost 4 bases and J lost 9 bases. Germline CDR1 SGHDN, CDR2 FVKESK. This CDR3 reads CASSLLTSGVVEQFF. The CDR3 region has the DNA TGTGCCAGCAGCCTCTTGACTAGCGGTGTTGTTGAGCAGTTCTTC.

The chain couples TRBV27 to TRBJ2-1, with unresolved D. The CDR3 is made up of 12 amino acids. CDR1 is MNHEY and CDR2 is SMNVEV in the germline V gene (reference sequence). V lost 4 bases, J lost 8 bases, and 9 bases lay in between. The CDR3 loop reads CASSSGNHEQFF. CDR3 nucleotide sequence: TGTGCCAGCAGTTCGGGTAACCATGAGCAGTTCTTC.

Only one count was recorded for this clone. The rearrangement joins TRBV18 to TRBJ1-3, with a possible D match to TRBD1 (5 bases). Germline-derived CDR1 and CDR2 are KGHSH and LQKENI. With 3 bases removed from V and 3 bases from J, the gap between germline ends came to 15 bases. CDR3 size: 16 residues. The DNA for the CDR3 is TGTGCCAGCTCACCCGCAGGAAGGGGTGTTGGAAACACCATATATTTT. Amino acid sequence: CASSPAGRGVGNTIYF.

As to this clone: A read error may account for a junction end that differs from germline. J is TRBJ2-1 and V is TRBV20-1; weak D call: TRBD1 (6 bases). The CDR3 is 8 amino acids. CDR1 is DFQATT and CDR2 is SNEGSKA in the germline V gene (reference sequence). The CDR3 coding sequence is TGCCGCCCCATAGAGGGGGTCTTC. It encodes CRPIEGVF.

The DNA of the CDR3 is TGTGCCAGCAGCTCCCGAGCCCATAATACAGATACGCAGTATTTT. Protein sequence: CASSSRAHNTDTQYF. The genes are TRBV5-4 and TRBJ2-3; D gene unclear. The CDR3 runs 15 residues. V lost 3 bases to trimming and J lost 3 bases, with 14 bases between them. CDR1 and CDR2 from the germline V gene are SGHNT and YYREEE (reference sequence). Drawing the rest from reference TRBV5-4 and TRBJ2-3, the complete variable domain is ETGVTQSPTHLIKTRGQQVTLRCSSQSGHNTVSWYQQALGQGPQFIFQYYREEENGRGNFPPRFSGLQFPNYSSELNVNALELDDSALYLCASSSRAHNTDTQYFGPGTRLTVL.

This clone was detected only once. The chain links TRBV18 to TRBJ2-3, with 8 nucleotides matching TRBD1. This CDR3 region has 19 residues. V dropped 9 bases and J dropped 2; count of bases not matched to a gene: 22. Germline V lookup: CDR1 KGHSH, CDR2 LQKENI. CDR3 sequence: CARIESDPIPGQATDTQYF. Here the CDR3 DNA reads TGTGCCAGAATAGAGAGCGACCCAATTCCGGGACAGGCCACAGATACGCAGTATTTT.

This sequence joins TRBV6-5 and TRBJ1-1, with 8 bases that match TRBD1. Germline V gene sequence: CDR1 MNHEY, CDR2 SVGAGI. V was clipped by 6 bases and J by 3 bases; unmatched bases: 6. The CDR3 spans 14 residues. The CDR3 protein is CASSRQGRYTEAFF. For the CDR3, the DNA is TGTGCCAGCAGCCGACAGGGGAGGTACACTGAAGCTTTCTTT.

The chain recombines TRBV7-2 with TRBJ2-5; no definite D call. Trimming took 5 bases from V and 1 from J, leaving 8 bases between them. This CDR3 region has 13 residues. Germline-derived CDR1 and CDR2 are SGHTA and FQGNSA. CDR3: CASSRGRQETQYF. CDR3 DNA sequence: TGTGCCAGCAGCCGCGGCCGCCAAGAGACCCAGTACTTC.

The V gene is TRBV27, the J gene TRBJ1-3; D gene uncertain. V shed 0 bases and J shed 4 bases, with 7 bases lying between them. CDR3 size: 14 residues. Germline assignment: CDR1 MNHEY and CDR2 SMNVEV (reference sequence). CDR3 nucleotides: TGTGCCAGCAGTTTATCCCCACGGGGAAACACCATATATTTT. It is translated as CASSLSPRGNTIYF.

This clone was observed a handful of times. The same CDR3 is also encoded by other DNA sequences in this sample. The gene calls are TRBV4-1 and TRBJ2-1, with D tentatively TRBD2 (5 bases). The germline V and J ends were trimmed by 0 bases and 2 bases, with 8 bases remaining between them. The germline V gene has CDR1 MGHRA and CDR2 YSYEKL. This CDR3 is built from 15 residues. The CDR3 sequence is CASSQDGGTYNEQFF. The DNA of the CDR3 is TGCGCCAGCAGCCAAGATGGAGGAACCTACAATGAGCAGTTCTTC.

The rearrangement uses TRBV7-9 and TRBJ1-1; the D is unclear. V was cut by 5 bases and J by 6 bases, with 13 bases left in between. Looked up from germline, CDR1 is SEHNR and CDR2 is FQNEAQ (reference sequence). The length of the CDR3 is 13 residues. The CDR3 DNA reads TGTGCCAGCAGCGATATGCTAGTGGCTGAAGCTTTCTTT. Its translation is CASSDMLVAEAFF. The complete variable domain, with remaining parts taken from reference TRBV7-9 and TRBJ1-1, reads DTGVSQNPRHKITKRGQNVTFRCDPISEHNRLYWYRQTLGQGPEFLTYFQNEAQLEKSRLLSDRFSAERPKGSFSTLEIQRTEQGDSAMYLCASSDMLVAEAFFGQGTRLTVV.

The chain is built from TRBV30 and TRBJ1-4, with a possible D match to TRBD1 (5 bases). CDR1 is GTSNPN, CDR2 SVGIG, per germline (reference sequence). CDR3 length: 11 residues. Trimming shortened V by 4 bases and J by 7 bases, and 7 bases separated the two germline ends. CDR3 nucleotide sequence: TGTGCCTGGACCAGGGCTGAAAAACTGTTTTTT. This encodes CAWTRAEKLFF.

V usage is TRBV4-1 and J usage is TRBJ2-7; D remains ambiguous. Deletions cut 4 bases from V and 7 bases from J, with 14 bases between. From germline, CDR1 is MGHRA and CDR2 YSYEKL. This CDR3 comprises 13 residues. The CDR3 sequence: CASSLTTTGEQYF. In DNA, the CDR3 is TGCGCCAGCAGCCTAACGACGACGGGTGAGCAGTACTTC.

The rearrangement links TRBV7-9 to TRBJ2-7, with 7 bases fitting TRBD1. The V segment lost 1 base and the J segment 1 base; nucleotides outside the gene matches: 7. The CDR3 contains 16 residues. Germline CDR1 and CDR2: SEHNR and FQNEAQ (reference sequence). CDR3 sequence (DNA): TGTGCCAGCAGCTTAGGGGGGACAGCATTTTCCTACGAGCAGTACTTC. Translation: CASSLGGTAFSYEQYF.

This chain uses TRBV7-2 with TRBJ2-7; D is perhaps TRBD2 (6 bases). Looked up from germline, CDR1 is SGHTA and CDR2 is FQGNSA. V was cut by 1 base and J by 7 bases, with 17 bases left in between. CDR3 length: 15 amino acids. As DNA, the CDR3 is TGTGCCAGCAGCTTAGATTTAGCGGCCGGTCGGGAGCAGTACTTC. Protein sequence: CASSLDLAAGREQYF.

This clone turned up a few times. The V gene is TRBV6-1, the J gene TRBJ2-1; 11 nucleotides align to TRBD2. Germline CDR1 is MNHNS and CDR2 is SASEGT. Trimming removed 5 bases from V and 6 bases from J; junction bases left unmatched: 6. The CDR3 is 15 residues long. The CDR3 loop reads CASSPSGGNSNEQFF. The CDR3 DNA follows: TGTGCCAGCAGTCCTAGCGGGGGGAACTCCAATGAGCAGTTCTTC.

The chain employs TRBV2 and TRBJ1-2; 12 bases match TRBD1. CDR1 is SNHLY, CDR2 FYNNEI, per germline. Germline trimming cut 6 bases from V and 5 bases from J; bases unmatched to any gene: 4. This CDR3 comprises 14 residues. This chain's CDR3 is CASSQGQGAYGYTF. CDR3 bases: TGTGCCAGCAGCCAGGGACAGGGGGCGTATGGCTACACCTTC.

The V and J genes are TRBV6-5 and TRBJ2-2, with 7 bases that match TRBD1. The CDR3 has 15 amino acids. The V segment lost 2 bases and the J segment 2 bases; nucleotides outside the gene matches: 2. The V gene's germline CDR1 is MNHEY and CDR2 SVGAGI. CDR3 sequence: CASSYEGANTGELFF. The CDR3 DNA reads TGTGCCAGCAGTTACGAGGGGGCAAACACCGGGGAGCTGTTTTTT.

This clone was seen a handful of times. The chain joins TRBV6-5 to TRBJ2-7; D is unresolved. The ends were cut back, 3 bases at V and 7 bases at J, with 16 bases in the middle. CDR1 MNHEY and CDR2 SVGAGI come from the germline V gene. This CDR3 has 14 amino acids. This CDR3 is CASSYIQTFREQYF. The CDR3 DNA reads TGTGCCAGCAGTTATATACAGACCTTTAGGGAGCAGTACTTC.

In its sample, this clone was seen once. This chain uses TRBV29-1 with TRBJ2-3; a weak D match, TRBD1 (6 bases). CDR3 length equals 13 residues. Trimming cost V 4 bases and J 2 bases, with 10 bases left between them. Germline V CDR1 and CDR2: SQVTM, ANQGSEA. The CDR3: CSVARQATDTQYF. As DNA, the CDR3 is TGCAGCGTTGCTCGACAGGCCACAGATACGCAGTATTTT.

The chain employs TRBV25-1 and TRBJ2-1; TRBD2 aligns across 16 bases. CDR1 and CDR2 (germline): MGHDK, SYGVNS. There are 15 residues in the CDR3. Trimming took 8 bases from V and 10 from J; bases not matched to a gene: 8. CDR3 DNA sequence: TGTGCCAGCTGGGGGGGACTAGCGGGAGGGCGGGAGCAGTTCTTC. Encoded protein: CASWGGLAGGREQFF.

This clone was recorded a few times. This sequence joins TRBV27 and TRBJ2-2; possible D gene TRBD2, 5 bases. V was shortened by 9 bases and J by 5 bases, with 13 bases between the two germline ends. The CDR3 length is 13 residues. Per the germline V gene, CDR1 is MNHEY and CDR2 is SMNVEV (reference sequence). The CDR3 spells CASRLLTTGELFF. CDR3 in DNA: TGTGCCAGTAGACTACTCACTACCGGGGAGCTGTTTTTT.

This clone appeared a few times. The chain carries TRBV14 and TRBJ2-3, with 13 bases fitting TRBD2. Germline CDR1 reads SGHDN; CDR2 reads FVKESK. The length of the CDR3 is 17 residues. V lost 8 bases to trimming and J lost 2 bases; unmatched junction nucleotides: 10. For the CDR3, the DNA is TGTGCCAGCCGCCCTTCGGGACTAGCGGGGTTCACAGATACGCAGTATTTT. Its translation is CASRPSGLAGFTDTQYF.

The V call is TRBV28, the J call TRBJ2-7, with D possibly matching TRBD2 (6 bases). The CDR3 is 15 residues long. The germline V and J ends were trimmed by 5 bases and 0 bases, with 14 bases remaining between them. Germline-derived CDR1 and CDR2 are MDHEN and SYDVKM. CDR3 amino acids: CASSRGTATSYEQYF. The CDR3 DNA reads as TGTGCCAGCAGTCGAGGGACTGCAACCTCCTACGAGCAGTACTTC.

The CDR3 protein is CASSYGGGGTDTQYF. For the CDR3, the DNA is TGTGCCAGCAGTTACGGGGGAGGGGGCACAGATACGCAGTATTTT. The chain uses TRBV6-6 and TRBJ2-3; TRBD2 aligns across 7 bases. The germline V gene encodes CDR1 MNHNY and CDR2 SVGAGI (reference sequence). The CDR3 has 15 amino acids. The trim removed 2 bases at V and 1 base at J, leaving 3 bases unmatched.

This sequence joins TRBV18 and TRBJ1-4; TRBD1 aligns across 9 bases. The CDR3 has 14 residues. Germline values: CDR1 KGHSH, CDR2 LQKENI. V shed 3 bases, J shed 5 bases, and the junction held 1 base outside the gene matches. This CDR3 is CASSPGQGNEKLFF. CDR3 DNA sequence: TGTGCCAGCTCACCTGGACAGGGGAATGAAAAACTGTTTTTT.

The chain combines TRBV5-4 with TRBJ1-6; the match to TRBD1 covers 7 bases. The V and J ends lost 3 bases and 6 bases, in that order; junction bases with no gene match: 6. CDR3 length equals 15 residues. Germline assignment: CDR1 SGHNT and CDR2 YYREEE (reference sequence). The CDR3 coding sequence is TGTGCCAGCAGCTCTTGGGGACAGAGTAATTCACCCCTCCACTTT. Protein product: CASSSWGQSNSPLHF.

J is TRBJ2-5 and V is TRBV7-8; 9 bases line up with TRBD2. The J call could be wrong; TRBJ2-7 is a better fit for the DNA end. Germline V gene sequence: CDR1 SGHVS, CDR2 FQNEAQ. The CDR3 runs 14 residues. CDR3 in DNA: TGTGCCAGCAGCTTCTCCGGGACTAGCTTCGAGCAGTACTTC. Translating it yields CASSFSGTSFEQYF.

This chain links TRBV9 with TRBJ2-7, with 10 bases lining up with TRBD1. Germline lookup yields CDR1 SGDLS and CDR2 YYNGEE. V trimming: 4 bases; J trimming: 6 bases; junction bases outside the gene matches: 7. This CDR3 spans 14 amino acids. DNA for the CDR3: TGTGCCAGCAGCCCTTACGACAGGGGGCTCGAGCAGTACTTC. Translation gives CASSPYDRGLEQYF.